The rows below give T cell receptor beta chains drawn from one sample of a study of T-cell reconstitution after alpha-beta-depleted transplantation in children. One entry per CDR3 protein results from TCRdb running MiXCR on the PCR reads. The top ten hold about a tenth of the sample, which has some 290,000 distinct CDR3 sequences, around 25% seen once. The starting material was PBMCs, mostly from graft donor cells, obtained 180 days after TCRalphabeta/CD19-depleted stem cell transplant. Source of these receptors: a male patient younger than 18 who had a stem cell transplant for acute lymphoblastic leukemia, so the T cells may come from the graft donor. The CDR3 runs from the conserved cysteine through the conserved F or W. The order of the fields is clone size, D gene, V gene, J gene, CDR3 protein, CDR3 DNA. The D gene is left open where the match is weak. Rows give clone size only sometimes, using once, few, many, or a class for an expanded clone.

size: NA; D: NA; V: TRBV3-1; J: TRBJ2-1; CDR3: CASSQIRYEQFF; DNA: TGTGCCAGCAGCCAAATCAGGTATGAGCAGTTCTTC
size: NA; D: NA; V: TRBV15; J: TRBJ2-2; CDR3: CATSRDPANTGELFF; DNA: TGTGCCACCAGCAGAGATCCTGCGAACACCGGGGAGCTGTTTTTT
size: NA; D: TRBD1; V: TRBV12-3/TRBV12-4; J: TRBJ1-2; CDR3: CASSSTGPPRYGYTF; DNA: TGTGCCAGCAGTTCGACAGGGCCTCCCAGATATGGCTACACCTTC
size: many; D: TRBD2; V: TRBV12-3/TRBV12-4; J: TRBJ2-7; CDR3: CASSFGGRGASSYEQYF; DNA: TGTGCCAGCAGTTTCGGGGGGAGAGGGGCCAGCTCCTACGAGCAGTACTTC
size: NA; D: TRBD2; V: TRBV20-1; J: TRBJ2-5; CDR3: CSARRYLLADQETQYF; DNA: TGCAGTGCTAGACGTTATTTACTAGCGGACCAAGAGACCCAGTACTTC
size: few; D: NA; V: TRBV4-1; J: TRBJ2-2; CDR3: CASSRAGSNTGELFF; DNA: TGCGCCAGCAGCCGGGCAGGCTCAAACACCGGGGAGCTGTTTTTT
size: few; D: TRBD1; V: TRBV12-3/TRBV12-4; J: TRBJ1-1; CDR3: CASSYRGQNTEAFF; DNA: TGTGCCAGCAGTTACAGGGGCCAGAACACTGAAGCTTTCTTT
size: few; D: NA; V: TRBV9; J: TRBJ2-7; CDR3: CASSVAAQGYEQYF; DNA: TGTGCCAGCAGCGTAGCGGCACAGGGCTACGAGCAGTACTTC
size: few; D: TRBD1; V: TRBV11-2; J: TRBJ1-3; CDR3: CASSATRGAGNTIYF; DNA: TGTGCCAGCAGCGCGACCAGGGGGGCCGGAAACACCATATATTTT
size: few; D: TRBD1; V: TRBV5-1; J: TRBJ2-1; CDR3: CASSYDRGPYNEQFF; DNA: TGCGCCAGCAGTTACGACAGGGGTCCCTACAATGAGCAGTTCTTC
size: NA; D: NA; V: TRBV7-9; J: TRBJ2-7; CDR3: CASSLRQEASYEQYF; DNA: TGTGCCAGCAGCCTGAGACAGGAAGCCTCCTACGAGCAGTACTTC
size: few; D: NA; V: TRBV5-1; J: TRBJ1-2; CDR3: CASSLIGPNYGYTF; DNA: TGCGCCAGCAGCTTAATAGGGCCCAACTATGGCTACACCTTC
size: NA; D: TRBD1; V: TRBV11-1; J: TRBJ2-5; CDR3: CASSRPSPGQGAAETQYF; DNA: TGTGCCAGCAGCCGTCCTTCGCCGGGACAGGGGGCCGCAGAGACCCAGTACTTC
size: few; D: NA; V: TRBV12-3/TRBV12-4; J: TRBJ2-7; CDR3: CASSLGRRLLLYEQYF; DNA: TGTGCCAGCAGTTTAGGCAGGCGACTCCTTCTCTACGAGCAGTACTTC
size: NA; D: TRBD2; V: TRBV20-1; J: TRBJ2-2; CDR3: CSASRLAGNTGELFF; DNA: TGCAGTGCCAGCCGGCTAGCGGGAAACACCGGGGAGCTGTTTTTT
size: NA; D: NA; V: TRBV27; J: TRBJ2-7; CDR3: CASSPLSSDSRDSYEQYF; DNA: TGTGCCAGCAGCCCCCTTTCGTCAGACTCTCGCGATTCCTACGAGCAGTACTTC
size: NA; D: TRBD1; V: TRBV20-1; J: TRBJ1-2; CDR3: CSARYTGQVSATGYTF; DNA: TGCAGTGCTAGATATACGGGACAGGTATCGGCCACTGGCTACACCTTC
size: few; D: NA; V: TRBV29-1; J: TRBJ2-6; CDR3: CSAGEAGANVLTF; DNA: TGCAGCGCAGGGGAAGCTGGGGCCAACGTCCTGACTTTC
size: few; D: TRBD1; V: TRBV10-3; J: TRBJ1-5; CDR3: CAISEEGTGAGQPQHF; DNA: TGTGCCATCAGTGAAGAGGGGACAGGGGCGGGCCAGCCCCAGCATTTT
size: few; D: NA; V: TRBV29-1; J: TRBJ2-7; CDR3: CSVGPGRYEQYF; DNA: TGCAGCGTTGGGCCAGGGAGGTACGAGCAGTACTTC
size: NA; D: NA; V: TRBV7-3; J: TRBJ1-6; CDR3: CASSSLLSRPNSPLHF; DNA: TGTGCCAGCAGCTCCCTCCTGAGCAGACCTAATTCACCCCTCCACTTT
size: NA; D: TRBD2; V: TRBV12-3/TRBV12-4; J: TRBJ2-3; CDR3: CASSPGSSGSGAQYF; DNA: TGTGCCAGCAGCCCCGGCAGTAGCGGGAGCGGGGCGCAGTATTTT
size: NA; D: TRBD2; V: TRBV10-3; J: TRBJ2-7; CDR3: CATGTSGRAREQYF; DNA: TGTGCCACAGGGACTAGCGGGAGGGCCCGCGAGCAGTACTTC
size: few; D: NA; V: TRBV29-1; J: TRBJ2-2; CDR3: CSVAHSRPNTGELFF; DNA: TGCAGCGTTGCCCATAGCAGACCGAACACCGGGGAGCTGTTTTTT
size: few; D: TRBD1; V: TRBV6-5; J: TRBJ1-6; CDR3: CASSYSRQGANSPLHF; DNA: TGTGCCAGCAGTTACTCCAGACAGGGGGCAAATTCACCCCTCCACTTT
size: NA; D: NA; V: TRBV5-1; J: TRBJ1-4; CDR3: CASSLRQGSNEKLFF; DNA: TGCGCCAGCAGCTTACGCCAGGGCTCTAATGAAAAACTGTTTTTT
size: NA; D: NA; V: TRBV2; J: TRBJ2-3; CDR3: CASKHDKDTQYF; DNA: TGTGCCAGCAAGCATGACAAAGATACGCAGTATTTT
size: NA; D: TRBD1; V: TRBV18; J: TRBJ2-5; CDR3: CASSHRGNQETQYF; DNA: TGTGCCAGCTCACACAGGGGGAACCAAGAGACCCAGTACTTC
size: many; D: NA; V: TRBV4-1; J: TRBJ1-1; CDR3: CASSGRDTYTEAFF; DNA: TGCGCCAGCAGCGGGCGGGACACCTACACTGAAGCTTTCTTT
size: NA; D: NA; V: TRBV3-1; J: TRBJ2-4; CDR3: CASSQDSSVENIQYF; DNA: TGTGCCAGCAGCCAAGATTCCAGCGTTGAAAACATTCAGTACTTC
size: NA; D: NA; V: TRBV9; J: TRBJ2-3; CDR3: CASSVDAGRGTDTQYF; DNA: TGTGCCAGCAGCGTAGACGCAGGGAGGGGGACAGATACGCAGTATTTT
size: NA; D: NA; V: TRBV7-2; J: TRBJ2-7; CDR3: CASSLVGGRDKQYF; DNA: TGTGCCAGCAGCTTAGTGGGGGGACGGGACAAGCAGTACTTC
size: NA; D: TRBD1; V: TRBV4-1; J: TRBJ1-2; CDR3: CASSLTPSPGGDGYTF; DNA: TGCGCCAGCAGCTTAACACCCTCCCCAGGGGGCGATGGCTACACCTTC
size: NA; D: TRBD1; V: TRBV5-8; J: TRBJ2-7; CDR3: CASSSHAGTAYEQYF; DNA: TGTGCCAGCAGCTCGCATGCCGGGACAGCCTACGAGCAGTACTTC
size: few; D: TRBD2; V: TRBV20-1; J: TRBJ2-1; CDR3: CSARDPSGGGNEQFF; DNA: TGCAGTGCTAGAGATCCAAGCGGGGGGGGCAATGAGCAGTTCTTC
size: NA; D: NA; V: TRBV10-3; J: TRBJ1-4; CDR3: CAISESGPGYNEKLFF; DNA: TGTGCCATCAGTGAGTCCGGACCGGGCTATAATGAAAAACTGTTTTTT
size: NA; D: TRBD2; V: TRBV20-1; J: TRBJ2-1; CDR3: CSARATGLAGLFYNEQFF; DNA: TGCAGTGCTAGAGCAACGGGACTAGCGGGCCTATTTTACAATGAGCAGTTCTTC
size: few; D: NA; V: TRBV5-1; J: TRBJ2-7; CDR3: CASSLGTPVYEQYF; DNA: TGCGCCAGCAGCTTGGGGACACCCGTTTACGAGCAGTACTTC